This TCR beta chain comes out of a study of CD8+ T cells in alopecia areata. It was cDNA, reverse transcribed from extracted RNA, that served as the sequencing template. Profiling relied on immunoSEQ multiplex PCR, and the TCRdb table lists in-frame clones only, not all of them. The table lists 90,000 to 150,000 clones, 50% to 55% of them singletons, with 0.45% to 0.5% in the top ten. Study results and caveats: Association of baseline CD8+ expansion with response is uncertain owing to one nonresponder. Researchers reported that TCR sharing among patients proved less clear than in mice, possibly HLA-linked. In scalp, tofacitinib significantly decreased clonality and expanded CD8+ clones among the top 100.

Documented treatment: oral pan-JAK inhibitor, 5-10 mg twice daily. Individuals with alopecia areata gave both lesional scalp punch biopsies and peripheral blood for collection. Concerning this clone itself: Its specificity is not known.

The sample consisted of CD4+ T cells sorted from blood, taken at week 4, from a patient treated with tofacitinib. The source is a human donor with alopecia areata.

The CDR3: CSVPTPEVWGYGYTF. CDR3 bases: TGCAGCGTCCCCACTCCAGAGGTCTGGGGGTATGGCTACACCTTC. V is TRBV29-1 and J is TRBJ1-2; D is possibly TRBD1 (5 bases). The ends were cut back, 6 bases at V and 5 bases at J, with 22 bases in the middle. In germline, CDR1 is SQVTM, CDR2 ANQGSEA. This CDR3 is built from 15 residues.